This TCR beta chain emerged from a study of neurological immune-mediated disorders. TCRdb analysed the 5' RACE reads with MiXCR anew, one entry per CDR3 protein. The data show roughly 60,000 distinct CDR3 sequences, under 5.5% seen once. This clonotype was observed many times. Antigen unknown. Unsorted libraries were generated from 2 million PBMCs. These cells had been stored in RNAlater at -80 C. In germline, CDR1 is SGHTA, CDR2 FQGNSA. The CDR3 is 14 amino acids. V shed 1 base and J shed 3 bases, with 9 bases lying between them. Study conclusions and caveats: CDR3 amino acid sequences of expanded clones were not shared across subjects, a result suggesting private repertoires in all groups.

This clonotype was sampled from a woman aged 50 to 60 with multiple sclerosis. Material for sequencing was PBMCs. The V and J genes are TRBV7-2 and TRBJ1-1; perhaps TRBD1 as D (5 bases). Here the CDR3 DNA reads TGTGCCAGCAGCTTAGTAGGGGCGGACACTGAAGCTTTCTTT. Translated: CASSLVGADTEAFF.